This is a list of T cell receptor beta chains from one sample in a study of T cells in Graves' hyperthyroidism and ophthalmopathy. From the multiplex PCR reads, TCRdb called clonotypes with MiXCR, one entry per CDR3 protein. The sample consists of 330,000 or so distinct CDR3 sequences, less than 20% of them appearing once. The sequenced sample consisted of blood. The receptors originated from a woman in her forties with Graves' ophthalmopathy. Both conserved end residues are part of each CDR3. Each record gives: V gene, D gene, clone size, J gene, CDR3 protein, CDR3 DNA. The D gene is left open where the match is weak. Clone size is not always given. Where it is, it says once, few, many or a class for expanded clones.

V gene: TRBV12-3/TRBV12-4; D gene: .; clone size: many; J gene: TRBJ2-2; CDR3 protein: CASSFGGLAGELFF; CDR3 DNA: TGTGCCAGCAGTTTTGGGGGTCTGGCCGGGGAGCTGTTTTTT
V gene: TRBV6-1; D gene: TRBD2; clone size: many; J gene: TRBJ2-7; CDR3 protein: CASSDPGTSSYEQYF; CDR3 DNA: TGTGCCAGCAGTGATCCCGGGACTAGCAGCTACGAGCAGTACTTC
V gene: TRBV6-1; D gene: .; clone size: few; J gene: TRBJ2-7; CDR3 protein: CASRARDTFSYEQYF; CDR3 DNA: TGTGCCAGCAGGGCTCGGGACACCTTCTCCTACGAGCAGTACTTC
V gene: TRBV6-2/TRBV6-3; D gene: .; clone size: many; J gene: TRBJ2-2; CDR3 protein: CASSPTGRINTGELFF; CDR3 DNA: TGTGCCAGCAGTCCTACGGGACGGATAAACACCGGGGAGCTGTTTTTT
V gene: TRBV30; D gene: .; clone size: many; J gene: TRBJ1-1; CDR3 protein: CAWSKKNTEAFF; CDR3 DNA: TGTGCCTGGAGTAAGAAGAACACTGAAGCTTTCTTT
V gene: TRBV29-1; D gene: .; clone size: many; J gene: TRBJ2-7; CDR3 protein: CSVPLGWGNEQYF; CDR3 DNA: TGCAGCGTTCCCCTCGGGTGGGGCAACGAGCAGTACTTC
V gene: TRBV6-2/TRBV6-3; D gene: .; clone size: many; J gene: TRBJ2-5; CDR3 protein: CASSFFGLSGQETQYF; CDR3 DNA: TGTGCCAGCAGTTTCTTCGGACTTAGCGGTCAAGAGACCCAGTACTTC
V gene: TRBV30; D gene: .; clone size: few; J gene: TRBJ1-2; CDR3 protein: CAWSPRPYGYTF; CDR3 DNA: TGTGCCTGGAGTCCAAGGCCCTATGGCTACACCTTC
V gene: TRBV24-1; D gene: .; clone size: many; J gene: TRBJ2-2; CDR3 protein: CATRKFDTGELFF; CDR3 DNA: TGTGCCACCAGGAAGTTTGACACCGGGGAGCTGTTTTTT
V gene: TRBV4-1; D gene: .; clone size: many; J gene: TRBJ2-2; CDR3 protein: CASSQPGGSANTGELFF; CDR3 DNA: TGCGCCAGCAGCCAACCTGGGGGTTCCGCGAACACCGGGGAGCTGTTTTTT
V gene: TRBV12-3/TRBV12-4; D gene: .; clone size: many; J gene: TRBJ1-5; CDR3 protein: CASSYQAGGNQPQHF; CDR3 DNA: TGTGCCAGCAGTTACCAGGCCGGGGGCAATCAGCCCCAGCATTTT
V gene: TRBV2; D gene: .; clone size: .; J gene: TRBJ1-1; CDR3 protein: CASSGGANTEAFF; CDR3 DNA: TGTGCCAGCAGTGGAGGAGCGAACACTGAAGCTTTCTTT
V gene: TRBV19; D gene: TRBD1; clone size: many; J gene: TRBJ1-5; CDR3 protein: CASSISDRGSQPQHF; CDR3 DNA: TGTGCCAGTAGTATATCCGACAGGGGGAGTCAGCCCCAGCATTTT
V gene: TRBV6-1; D gene: .; clone size: .; J gene: TRBJ1-2; CDR3 protein: CASTHLYREKLNYGYTF; CDR3 DNA: TGTGCCAGTACCCACCTTTACCGGGAGAAACTTAACTATGGCTACACCTTC
V gene: TRBV4-1; D gene: .; clone size: .; J gene: TRBJ1-5; CDR3 protein: CASSQDLFSNQPQHF; CDR3 DNA: TGCGCCAGCAGCCAAGATCTGTTCAGCAATCAGCCCCAGCATTTT
V gene: TRBV20-1; D gene: TRBD1; clone size: many; J gene: TRBJ2-5; CDR3 protein: CSAIPGGQETQYF; CDR3 DNA: TGCAGTGCTATCCCAGGGGGTCAAGAGACCCAGTACTTC
V gene: TRBV27; D gene: .; clone size: many; J gene: TRBJ1-1; CDR3 protein: CASLPFGSTEAFF; CDR3 DNA: TGTGCCAGCCTGCCCTTCGGGAGCACTGAAGCTTTCTTT
V gene: TRBV20-1; D gene: TRBD1; clone size: many; J gene: TRBJ1-1; CDR3 protein: CTTGTGQSEAFF; CDR3 DNA: TGCACTACCGGGACAGGTCAATCTGAAGCTTTCTTT
V gene: TRBV7-9; D gene: .; clone size: .; J gene: TRBJ2-5; CDR3 protein: CASSTKETLYF; CDR3 DNA: TGTGCCAGCAGCACAAAAGAGACCCTGTACTTC
V gene: TRBV12-3/TRBV12-4; D gene: .; clone size: many; J gene: TRBJ2-7; CDR3 protein: CASSLRPPPYEQYF; CDR3 DNA: TGTGCCAGCAGTTTGCGGCCGCCACCGTACGAGCAGTACTTC
V gene: TRBV7-2; D gene: TRBD1; clone size: .; J gene: TRBJ1-2; CDR3 protein: CASSLTAGGGGYTF; CDR3 DNA: TGTGCCAGCAGCTTAACGGCAGGGGGCGGGGGCTACACCTTC
V gene: TRBV6-5; D gene: .; clone size: .; J gene: TRBJ1-6; CDR3 protein: CASSYPLGSPLHF; CDR3 DNA: TGTGCCAGCAGTTATCCCCTGGGGTCACCCCTCCACTTT
V gene: TRBV6-2/TRBV6-3; D gene: .; clone size: many; J gene: TRBJ1-1; CDR3 protein: CASSYSSSGEAEAFF; CDR3 DNA: TGTGCCAGCAGTTACTCGAGTTCGGGGGAGGCTGAAGCTTTCTTT
V gene: TRBV4-2; D gene: TRBD2; clone size: .; J gene: TRBJ2-1; CDR3 protein: CASSQLAGGGNEQFF; CDR3 DNA: TGTGCCAGCAGCCAACTAGCGGGAGGGGGGAATGAGCAGTTCTTC
V gene: TRBV7-8; D gene: TRBD1; clone size: many; J gene: TRBJ2-7; CDR3 protein: CASSTGTGYEQYF; CDR3 DNA: TGTGCCAGCAGCACCGGGACAGGCTACGAGCAGTACTTC
V gene: TRBV12-3/TRBV12-4; D gene: .; clone size: many; J gene: TRBJ2-1; CDR3 protein: CASSLSGASSGNEQFF; CDR3 DNA: TGTGCCAGCAGTCTCTCTGGGGCATCGAGCGGGAATGAGCAGTTCTTC